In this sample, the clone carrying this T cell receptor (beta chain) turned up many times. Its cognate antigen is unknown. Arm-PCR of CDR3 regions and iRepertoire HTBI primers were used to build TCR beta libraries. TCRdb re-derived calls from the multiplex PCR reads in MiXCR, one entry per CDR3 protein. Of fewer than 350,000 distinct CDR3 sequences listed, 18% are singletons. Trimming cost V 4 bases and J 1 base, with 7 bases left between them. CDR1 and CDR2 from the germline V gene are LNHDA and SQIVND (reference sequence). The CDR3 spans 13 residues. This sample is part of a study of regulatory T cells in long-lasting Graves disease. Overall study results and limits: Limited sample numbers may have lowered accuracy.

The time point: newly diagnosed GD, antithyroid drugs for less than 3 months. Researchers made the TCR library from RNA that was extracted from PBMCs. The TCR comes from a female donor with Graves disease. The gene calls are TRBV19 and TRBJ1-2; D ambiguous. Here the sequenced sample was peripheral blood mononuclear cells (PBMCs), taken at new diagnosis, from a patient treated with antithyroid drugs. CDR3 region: CASSTDGNYGYTF. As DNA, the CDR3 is TGTGCCAGTAGTACGGACGGTAACTATGGCTACACCTTC.